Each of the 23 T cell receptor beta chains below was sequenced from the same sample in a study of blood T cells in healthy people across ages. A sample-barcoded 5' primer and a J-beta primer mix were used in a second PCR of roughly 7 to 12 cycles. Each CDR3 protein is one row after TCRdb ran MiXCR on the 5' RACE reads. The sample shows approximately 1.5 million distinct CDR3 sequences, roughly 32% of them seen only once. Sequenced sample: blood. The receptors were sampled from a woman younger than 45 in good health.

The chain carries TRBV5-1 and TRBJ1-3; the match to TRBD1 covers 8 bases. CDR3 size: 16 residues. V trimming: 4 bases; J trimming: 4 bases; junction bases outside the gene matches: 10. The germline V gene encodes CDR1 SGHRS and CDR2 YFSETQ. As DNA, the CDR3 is TGCGCCAGCAGCCTTTATTCGACAGGGGTCGGAAACACCATATATTTT. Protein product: CASSLYSTGVGNTIYF.

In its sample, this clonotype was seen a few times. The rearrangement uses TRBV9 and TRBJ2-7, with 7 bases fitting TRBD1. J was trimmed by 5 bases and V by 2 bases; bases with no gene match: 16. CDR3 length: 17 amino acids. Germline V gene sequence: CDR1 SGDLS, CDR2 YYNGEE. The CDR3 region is CASSVQADRERGNEQYF. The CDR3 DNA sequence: TGTGCCAGCAGCGTTCAGGCCGACAGGGAGAGGGGGAACGAGCAGTACTTC.

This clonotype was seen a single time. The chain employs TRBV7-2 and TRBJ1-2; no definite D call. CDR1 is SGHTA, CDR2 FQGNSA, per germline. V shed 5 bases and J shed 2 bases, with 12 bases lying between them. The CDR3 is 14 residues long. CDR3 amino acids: CASSPRRTNYGYTF. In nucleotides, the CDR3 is TGTGCCAGCAGCCCCCGACGGACGAACTATGGCTACACCTTC.

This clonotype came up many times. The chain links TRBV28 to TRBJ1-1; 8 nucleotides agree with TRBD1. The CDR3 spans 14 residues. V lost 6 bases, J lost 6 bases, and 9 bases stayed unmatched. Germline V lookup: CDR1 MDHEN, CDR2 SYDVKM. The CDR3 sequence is CASSRQGIGSEAFF. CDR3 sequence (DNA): TGTGCCAGCAGCCGACAGGGGATTGGGTCTGAAGCTTTCTTT.

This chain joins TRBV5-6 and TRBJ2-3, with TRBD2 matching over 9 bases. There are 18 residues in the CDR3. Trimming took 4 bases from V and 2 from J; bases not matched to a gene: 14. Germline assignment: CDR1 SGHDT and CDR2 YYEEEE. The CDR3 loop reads CASSQTLASGDPTDTQYF. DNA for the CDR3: TGTGCCAGCAGCCAGACCTTGGCTAGCGGGGACCCCACAGATACGCAGTATTTT.

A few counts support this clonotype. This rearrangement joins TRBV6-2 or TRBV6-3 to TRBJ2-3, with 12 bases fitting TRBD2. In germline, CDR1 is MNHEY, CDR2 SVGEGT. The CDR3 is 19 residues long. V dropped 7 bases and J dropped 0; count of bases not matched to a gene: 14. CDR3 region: CASMTWGTSGYFSTDTQYF. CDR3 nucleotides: TGTGCCAGCATGACCTGGGGGACTAGCGGGTACTTTAGCACAGATACGCAGTATTTT.

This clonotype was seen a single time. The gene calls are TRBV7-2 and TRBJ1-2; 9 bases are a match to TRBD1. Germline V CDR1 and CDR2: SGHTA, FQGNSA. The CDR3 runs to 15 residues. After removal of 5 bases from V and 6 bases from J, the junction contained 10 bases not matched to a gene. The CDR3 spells CASSPTGGSSNGYTF. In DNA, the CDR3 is TGTGCCAGCAGCCCAACAGGGGGCTCTAGTAATGGCTACACCTTC.

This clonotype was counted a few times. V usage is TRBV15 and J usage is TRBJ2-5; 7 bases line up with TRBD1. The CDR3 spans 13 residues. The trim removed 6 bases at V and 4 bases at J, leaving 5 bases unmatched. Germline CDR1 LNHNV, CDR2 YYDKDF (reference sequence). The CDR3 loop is CATRLGGAETQYF. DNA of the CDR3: TGTGCCACCAGGCTAGGGGGCGCAGAGACCCAGTACTTC.

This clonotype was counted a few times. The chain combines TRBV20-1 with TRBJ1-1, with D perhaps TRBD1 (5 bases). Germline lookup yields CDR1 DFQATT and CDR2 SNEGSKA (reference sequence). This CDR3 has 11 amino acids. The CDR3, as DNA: TGCGGCCTATTGGCGGGGACGAAAGCTTTCTTT. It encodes CGLLAGTKAFF.

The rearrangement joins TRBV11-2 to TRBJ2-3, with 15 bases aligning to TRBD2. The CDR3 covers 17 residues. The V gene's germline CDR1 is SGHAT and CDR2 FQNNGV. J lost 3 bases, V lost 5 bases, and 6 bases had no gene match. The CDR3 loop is CASSKGLAGGLTDTQYF. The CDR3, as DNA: TGTGCCAGCAGCAAGGGACTAGCGGGAGGCCTTACAGATACGCAGTATTTT.

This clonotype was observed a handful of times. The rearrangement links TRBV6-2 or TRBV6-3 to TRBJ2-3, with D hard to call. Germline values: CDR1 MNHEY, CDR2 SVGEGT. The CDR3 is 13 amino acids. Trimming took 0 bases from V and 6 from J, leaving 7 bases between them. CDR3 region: CASSYSVRDTQYF. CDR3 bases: TGTGCCAGCAGTTACTCCGTACGGGATACGCAGTATTTT.

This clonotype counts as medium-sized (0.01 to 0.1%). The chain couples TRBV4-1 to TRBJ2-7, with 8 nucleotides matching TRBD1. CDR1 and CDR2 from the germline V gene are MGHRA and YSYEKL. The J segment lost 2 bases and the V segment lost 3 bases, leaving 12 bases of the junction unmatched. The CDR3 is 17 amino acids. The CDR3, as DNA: TGCGCCAGCAGCCAGAACGTACCGGGACAGGATCCCTACGAGCAGTACTTC. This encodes CASSQNVPGQDPYEQYF.

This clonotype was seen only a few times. As DNA, the CDR3 is TGTGCCAGCAGTTATTTTTCAGATACGCAGTATTTT. As protein: CASSYFSDTQYF. The V gene is TRBV6-2 or TRBV6-3, the J gene TRBJ2-3; no firm D call. Trimming stripped 3 bases from V and 4 bases from J, with 5 bases between. The CDR3 consists of 12 residues. Germline-derived CDR1 and CDR2 are MNHEY and SVGEGT.

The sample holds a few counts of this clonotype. The CDR3 here is CSARAMAPNQPQHF. In DNA form, the CDR3 reads TGCAGTGCTAGGGCAATGGCACCCAATCAGCCCCAGCATTTT. The J gene is TRBJ1-5, the V gene TRBV20-1, with D unresolved. The CDR3 extends over 14 amino acids. With 3 bases removed from V and 3 bases from J, the gap between germline ends came to 12 bases. Looked up from germline, CDR1 is DFQATT and CDR2 is SNEGSKA (reference sequence).

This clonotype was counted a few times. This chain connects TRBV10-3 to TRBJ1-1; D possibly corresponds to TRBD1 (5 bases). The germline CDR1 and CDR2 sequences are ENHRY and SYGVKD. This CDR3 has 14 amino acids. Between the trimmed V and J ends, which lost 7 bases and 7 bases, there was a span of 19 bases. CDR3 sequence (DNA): TGTGCCATCAAAGGTCCGGGGGATGGGCATGAAGCTTTCTTT. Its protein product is CAIKGPGDGHEAFF.

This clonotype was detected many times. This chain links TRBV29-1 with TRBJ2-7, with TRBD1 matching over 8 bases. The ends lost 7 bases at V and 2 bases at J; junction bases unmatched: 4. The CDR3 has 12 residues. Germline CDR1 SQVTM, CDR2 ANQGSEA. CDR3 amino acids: CSAGQVTYEQYF. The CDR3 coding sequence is TGCAGCGCGGGACAGGTAACCTACGAGCAGTACTTC.

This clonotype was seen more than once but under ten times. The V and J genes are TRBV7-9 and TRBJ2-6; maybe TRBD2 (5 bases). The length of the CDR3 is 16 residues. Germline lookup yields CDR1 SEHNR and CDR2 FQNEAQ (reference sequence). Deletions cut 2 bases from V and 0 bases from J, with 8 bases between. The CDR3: CASSLFGDSGANVLTF. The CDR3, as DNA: TGTGCCAGCAGCTTATTCGGGGACTCTGGGGCCAACGTCCTGACTTTC. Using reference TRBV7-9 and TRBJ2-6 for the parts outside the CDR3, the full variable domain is DTGVSQNPRHKITKRGQNVTFRCDPISEHNRLYWYRQTLGQGPEFLTYFQNEAQLEKSRLLSDRFSAERPKGSFSTLEIQRTEQGDSAMYLCASSLFGDSGANVLTFGAGSRLTVL.

CDR3 sequence: CASSFSLAGGPGDTQYF. DNA of the CDR3: TGTGCCAGCAGCTTTTCACTAGCGGGAGGGCCAGGAGATACGCAGTATTTT. The chain recombines TRBV11-2 with TRBJ2-3, with TRBD2 matching 13 bases. The V segment lost 3 bases and the J segment 5 bases; nucleotides outside the gene matches: 8. This CDR3 contains 17 residues. Germline CDR1 and CDR2: SGHAT and FQNNGV.

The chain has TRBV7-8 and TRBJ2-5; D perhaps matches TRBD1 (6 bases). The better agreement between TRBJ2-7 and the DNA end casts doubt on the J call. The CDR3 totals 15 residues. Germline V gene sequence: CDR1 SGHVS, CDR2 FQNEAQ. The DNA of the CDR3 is TGTGCCAGCAGCTTACCTACAGGGAGCACCTACGAGCAGTACTTC. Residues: CASSLPTGSTYEQYF.

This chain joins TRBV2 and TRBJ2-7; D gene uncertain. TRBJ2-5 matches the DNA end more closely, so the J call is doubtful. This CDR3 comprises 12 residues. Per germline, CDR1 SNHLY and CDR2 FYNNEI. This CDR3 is CASSKFEETQYF. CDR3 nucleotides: TGTGCCAGCTCGAAATTTGAGGAGACCCAGTACTTC.

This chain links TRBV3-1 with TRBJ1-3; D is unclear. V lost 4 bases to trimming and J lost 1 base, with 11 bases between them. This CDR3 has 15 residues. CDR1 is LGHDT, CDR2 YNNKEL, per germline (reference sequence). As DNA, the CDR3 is TGTGCCAGCAGCCTTCGCCGGGGATCTGGAAACACCATATATTTT. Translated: CASSLRRGSGNTIYF.

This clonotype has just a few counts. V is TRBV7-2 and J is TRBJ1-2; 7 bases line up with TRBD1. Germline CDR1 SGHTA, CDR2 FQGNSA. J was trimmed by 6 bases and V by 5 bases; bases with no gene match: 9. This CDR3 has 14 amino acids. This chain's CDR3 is CASSARTGRHGYTF. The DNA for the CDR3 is TGTGCCAGCAGCGCACGGACAGGAAGGCATGGCTACACCTTC. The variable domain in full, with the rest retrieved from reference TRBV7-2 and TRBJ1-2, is GAGVSQSPSNKVTEKGKDVELRCDPISGHTALYWYRQSLGQGLEFLIYFQGNSAPDKSGLPSDRFSAERTGGSVSTLTIQRTQQEDSAVYLCASSARTGRHGYTFGSGTRLTVV.

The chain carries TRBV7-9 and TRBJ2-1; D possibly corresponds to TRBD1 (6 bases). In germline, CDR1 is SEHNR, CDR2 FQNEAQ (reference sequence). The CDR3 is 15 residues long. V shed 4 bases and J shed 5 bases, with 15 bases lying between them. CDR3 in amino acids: CASSSGQFEDNEQFF. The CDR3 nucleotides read TGTGCCAGCAGCTCCGGACAGTTTGAGGACAATGAGCAGTTCTTC.